This TCR beta chain was identified during a study of long-term antiretroviral therapy in people with HIV. Study summary: First collections came about a decade before the 2015 immediate-ART recommendation.

At survey level, the immunoSEQ assay was run in its v3.0 version. Assay used: immunoSEQ multiplex PCR; TCRdb lists only in-frame clones, some missing. The sample contains about 39,000 clones, roughly nine tenths of which appear only once. Germline CDR1 and CDR2: SNHLY and FYNNEI. The length of the CDR3 is 14 residues. Concerning this clone itself: Antigen specificity is unknown.

Every HIV-positive participant received treatment in the United States. Findings of the study overall: Blood dates from the mid-2000s to the late 2010s, possibly under older ART regimens. Before ART, certain clones expanded, and these dominated the repertoire at all time points.

The sequencing used unsorted PBMCs, collected 1.2 years after starting antiretroviral therapy. The chain carries TRBV2 and TRBJ2-5, with D perhaps TRBD1 or TRBD2 (5 bases each). The J call could be wrong; TRBJ2-7 is a better fit for the DNA end. The source of this sequence is a woman between 45 and 65 years old with HIV. The CDR3 DNA reads TGTGCCAGCAGCCAGACTGGGGGAGTGGGCGAGCAGTACTTC. Translation gives CASSQTGGVGEQYF.